Detailed here is one TCR beta chain. These data originate in a study of T cells expressing NK-cell markers. Study details: Investigators obtained TCR beta repertoires from sorted CD3+CD56+NKG2C+, CD3+CD56+NKG2C- and CD3+CD56-NKG2C+ T cells.

TCRdb re-called the 5' RACE reads and gives one entry per CDR3 protein, without DNA. The sample has 500,000 to 700,000 distinct CDR3 sequences. The receptor's source is a young man in good health. The sample comprised blood T cells: a sorted CD56 or NKG2C T cell subset, CD4+ or CD8+ T cells, or bulk PBMC T cells (not recorded which).

CDR3 in amino acids: CASSLVAGGWNEQFF. The chain employs TRBV7-8 and TRBJ2-1; TCRdb calls TRBD2, which cannot be checked without DNA. CDR3 length equals 15 residues. The germline gives CDR1 SGHVS, CDR2 FQNEAQ.